This T cell receptor beta chain came from a study of blood T cell repertoires in COVID-19. The method was immunoSEQ multiplex PCR; TCRdb's version includes in-frame clones alone and lacks a portion of them. The sample includes under 200,000 clones, about 87% of them seen just once. V gave up 5 bases and J gave up 0 bases, with 14 bases separating them. The germline V gene has CDR1 SGHVS and CDR2 FNYEAQ. The CDR3 has 15 residues. The receptor comes from a man aged 55 to 70 with COVID-19, enrolled during active disease. V is TRBV7-6 and J is TRBJ2-7; possible D gene TRBD1, 6 bases. Material: peripheral blood. The DNA of the CDR3 is TGTGCCAGCAGCCTCGGGACACTAAGCTCCTACGAGCAGTACTTC. This encodes CASSLGTLSSYEQYF.